Below, one T cell receptor (beta chain) is given with its context. The antigen is undetermined. The data were obtained in a study of early T cells in non-severe SARS-CoV-2 infection. Study in general: Bulk RNA from unsorted whole blood was sequenced; chains were unpaired.

CDR3 size: 12 residues. J was trimmed by 6 bases and V by 6 bases; bases with no gene match: 4. Germline CDR1 and CDR2: ENHRY and SYGVKD. Individual cDNA molecules were tagged with unique molecular identifiers, the study reported. One entry per CDR3 protein results from TCRdb running MiXCR on the 5' RACE reads. The repertoire consists of around 48,000 distinct CDR3 sequences, with around 13% occurring once and the leading ten covering roughly 10%. The study, taken as a whole, reports: The study's VDJdb matching favored anti-spike CD8 responses and missed private and CD4 specificities.

The clonotype comes from an adult who was a healthcare worker with PCR-confirmed SARS-CoV-2 infection or an uninfected control (not recorded which). The rearrangement joins TRBV10-3 to TRBJ1-1; the match to TRBD1 covers 7 bases. The material sequenced was whole blood. CDR3 nucleotides: TGTGCCATCAGGACGGACAGGTCTGAAGCTTTCTTT. Protein product: CAIRTDRSEAFF.